This T cell receptor (beta chain) was identified during a study of control samples from healthy donors and cancer patients. Per germline, CDR1 SGHVS and CDR2 FQNEAQ. This CDR3 contains 11 residues. V lost 2 bases, J lost 9 bases, and 5 bases lay in between. Method: immunoSEQ multiplex PCR; TCRdb's copy keeps in-frame clones and lacks some. Of some 160,000 clones listed, roughly 94% are singletons. The rearrangement links TRBV7-8 to TRBJ2-1, with D hard to call. The material sequenced was blood. The sequence was obtained from a woman in her thirties or forties in good health. Written as DNA, the CDR3 is TGTGCCAGCAGCTTAAATAGTGAGCAGTTCTTC. Residues: CASSLNSEQFF. Supplemented by reference TRBV7-8 and TRBJ2-1, the full variable domain reads GAGVSQSPRYKVAKRGQDVALRCDPISGHVSLFWYQQALGQGPEFLTYFQNEAQLDKSGLPSDRFFAERPEGSVSTLKIQRTQQEDSAVYLCASSLNSEQFFGPGTRLTVL.